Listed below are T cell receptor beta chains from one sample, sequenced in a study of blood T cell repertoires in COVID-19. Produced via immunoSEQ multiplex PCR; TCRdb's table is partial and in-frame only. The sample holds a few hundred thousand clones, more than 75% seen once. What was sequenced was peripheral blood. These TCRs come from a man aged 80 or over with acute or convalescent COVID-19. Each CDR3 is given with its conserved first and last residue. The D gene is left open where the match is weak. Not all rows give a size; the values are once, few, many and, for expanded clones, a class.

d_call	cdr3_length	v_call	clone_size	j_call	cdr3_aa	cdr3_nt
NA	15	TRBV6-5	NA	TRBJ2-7	CASRPQEGASYEQYF	TGTGCCAGCAGGCCACAGGAAGGGGCGTCCTACGAGCAGTACTTC
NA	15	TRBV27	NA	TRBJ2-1	CASRRVQGSWDEQFF	TGTGCCAGCAGAAGGGTCCAGGGGAGTTGGGATGAGCAGTTCTTC
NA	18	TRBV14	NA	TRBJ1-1	CASSQEWNGGRGDTEAFF	TGTGCCAGCAGCCAAGAGTGGAACGGGGGCCGGGGGGACACTGAAGCTTTCTTT
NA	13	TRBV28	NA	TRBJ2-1	CASRTDSYNEQFF	TGTGCCAGCAGGACCGACAGCTACAATGAGCAGTTCTTC
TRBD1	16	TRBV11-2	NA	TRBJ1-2	CASSLDRRRGDYGYTF	TGTGCCAGCAGCTTAGATCGCCGCAGGGGGGACTATGGCTACACCTTC
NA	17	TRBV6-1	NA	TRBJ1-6	CASSEVNEETYNSPLHF	TGTGCCAGCAGTGAAGTTAACGAGGAGACCTATAATTCACCCCTCCACTTT
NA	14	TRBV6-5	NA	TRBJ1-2	CASSLSERSYGYTF	TGTGCCAGCAGTTTATCAGAAAGAAGCTATGGCTACACCTTC
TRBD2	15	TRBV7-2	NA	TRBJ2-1	CASSSQRGPFYEQFF	TGTGCCAGCAGTTCCCAGCGGGGGCCTTTCTATGAGCAGTTCTTC
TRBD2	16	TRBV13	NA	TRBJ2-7	CASSPLKAGGPHEQYF	TGTGCCAGCAGCCCTCTCAAAGCGGGGGGGCCCCACGAGCAGTACTTC
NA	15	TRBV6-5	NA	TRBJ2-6	CASSPVLSGANVLTF	TGTGCCAGCAGCCCCGTTCTCTCTGGGGCCAACGTCCTGACTTTC
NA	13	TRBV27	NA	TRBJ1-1	CASRSNGVTEAFF	TGTGCCAGCAGGTCCAACGGGGTTACTGAAGCTTTCTTT
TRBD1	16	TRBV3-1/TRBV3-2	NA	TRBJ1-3	CASSQGTGVSGNTIYF	TGTGCCAGCAGCCAAGGGACAGGAGTCTCTGGAAACACCATATATTTT
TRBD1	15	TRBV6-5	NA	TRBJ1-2	CASSSPNRGLRGYTF	TGTGCCAGCAGTTCGCCCAACAGGGGGCTCCGTGGCTACACCTTC
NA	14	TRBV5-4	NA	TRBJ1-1	CASSSQGRNTEAFF	TGTGCCAGCAGCTCGCAGGGGAGGAACACTGAAGCTTTCTTT
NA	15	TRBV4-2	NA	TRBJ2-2	CASSQDVRNTGELFF	TGTGCCAGCAGCCAAGATGTCCGGAACACCGGGGAGCTGTTTTTT
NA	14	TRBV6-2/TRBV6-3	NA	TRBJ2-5	CASSYDRDQETQYF	TGTGCCAGCAGTTACGATAGAGACCAAGAGACCCAGTACTTC
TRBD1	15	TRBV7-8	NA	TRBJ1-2	CASSGRQGRVYGYTF	TGTGCCAGCAGCGGGCGACAGGGGAGAGTCTATGGCTACACCTTC
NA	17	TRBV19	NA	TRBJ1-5	CASSISTGGSRGQPQHF	TGTGCCAGTAGTATTTCCACCGGGGGGTCGAGGGGGCAGCCCCAGCATTTT
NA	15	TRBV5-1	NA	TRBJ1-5	CASSPTGQGHQPQHF	TGCGCCAGCAGCCCGACGGGGCAGGGGCATCAGCCCCAGCATTTT
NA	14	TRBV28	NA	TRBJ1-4	CASSSGTINEKLFF	TGTGCCAGCAGCTCCGGGACTATTAATGAAAAACTGTTTTTT
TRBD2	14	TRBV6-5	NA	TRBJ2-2	CASTPPGGTGELFF	TGTGCCAGCACCCCCCCGGGGGGAACCGGGGAGCTGTTTTTT
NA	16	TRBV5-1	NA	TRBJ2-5	CASSPRPGGAGETQYF	TGCGCCAGCAGCCCAAGACCGGGCGGGGCCGGGGAGACCCAGTACTTC
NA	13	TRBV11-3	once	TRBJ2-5	CASSLVSQETQYF	TGTGCCAGCAGCTTAGTCTCCCAAGAGACCCAGTACTTC
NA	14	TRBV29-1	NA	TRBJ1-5	CSVDTGYSNQPQHF	TGCAGCGTTGATACAGGTTATAGCAATCAGCCCCAGCATTTT
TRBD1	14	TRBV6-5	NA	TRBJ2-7	CASRRPTGGDEQYF	TGTGCCAGCAGACGGCCGACAGGGGGAGACGAGCAGTACTTC
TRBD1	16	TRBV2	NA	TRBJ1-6	CASSETPGQGSSPLHF	TGTGCCAGCAGTGAAACCCCGGGACAGGGCTCTTCACCCCTCCACTTT